This entry describes one T cell receptor (beta chain). Germline V gene data show CDR1 as MNHNY and CDR2 as SVGAGI (reference sequence). This CDR3 region has 15 residues. Trimming took 2 bases from V and 6 from J; bases not matched to a gene: 5. The data were obtained in a study of glioma-infiltrating T cells after dendritic cell vaccination. Described time point: after dendritic cell vaccination, including at tumor progression/relapse. Some clones are missing from TCRdb's copy, which holds only in-frame ones; the method was immunoSEQ multiplex PCR. The sample comprises 90,000 or so clones, 80% to 90% of which are singletons, and approximately 2.1% rests with the top ten.

The sample consisted of blood, taken after dendritic cell vaccination. This receptor was obtained from a human donor with glioblastoma. V gene TRBV6-6 combines with J gene TRBJ2-1; 9 bases line up with TRBD1. This chain's CDR3 is CASSYGTGRFNEQFF. The CDR3 coding sequence is TGTGCCAGCAGTTACGGGACAGGGCGATTCAATGAGCAGTTCTTC.